The 5 T cell receptor beta chains given below trace back to one sample, sequenced in a study of blood T cell repertoires in COVID-19. Clones were sequenced by immunoSEQ multiplex PCR, and TCRdb holds only the in-frame ones, with some missing. The repertoire holds 200,000 to 250,000 clones, with around 86% as singletons. Material for sequencing was peripheral blood. The receptors originated from a woman in her 30s who had recovered from COVID-19.

This clone was seen only a few times. This chain links TRBV3-1 (or the pseudogene TRBV3-2) with TRBJ2-2, with D perhaps matching TRBD2 (5 bases). From germline, CDR1 is LGHDT and CDR2 YNNKEL (reference sequence). The CDR3 is 16 residues long. Trimming cost V 4 bases and J 1 base, with 13 bases left between them. CDR3 residues: CASSPGTRLNTGELFF. CDR3 bases: TGTGCCAGCAGCCCCGGTACTAGGCTGAACACCGGGGAGCTGTTTTTT.

This rearrangement joins TRBV27 to TRBJ2-1, with 9 bases matching TRBD2. The germline V gene encodes CDR1 MNHEY and CDR2 SMNVEV (reference sequence). The CDR3 has 15 amino acids. With V trimmed by 3 bases and J by 8 bases, 8 bases remained unmatched. The CDR3 sequence: CASSFIAGVPDEQFF. The CDR3 region has the DNA TGTGCCAGCAGTTTCATAGCGGGGGTTCCCGATGAGCAGTTCTTC.

V gene TRBV9 combines with J gene TRBJ2-3; 9 bases fit TRBD2. Germline values: CDR1 SGDLS, CDR2 YYNGEE. The CDR3 consists of 16 residues. Trimming at V came to 1 base and at J to 4 bases, leaving 7 bases not matched to a gene. This CDR3 reads CASSVLAGGAADTQYF. Written as DNA, the CDR3 is TGTGCCAGCAGCGTACTTGCGGGGGGGGCCGCAGATACGCAGTATTTT.

The V gene is TRBV5-4, the J gene TRBJ2-1; maybe TRBD1 (6 bases). Germline CDR1 is SGHNT and CDR2 is YYREEE (reference sequence). Trimming shortened V by 4 bases and J by 7 bases, and 27 bases separated the two germline ends. This CDR3 has 18 amino acids. The CDR3 DNA reads as TGTGCCAGCAGCCCCCGGGACAAGGAGGCTGGGTTCAATAATGAGCAGTTCTTC. It encodes CASSPRDKEAGFNNEQFF.

The chain links TRBV7-9 to TRBJ2-1, with 11 bases fitting TRBD2. The V segment lost 4 bases and the J segment 10 bases; nucleotides outside the gene matches: 12. Germline assignment: CDR1 SEHNR and CDR2 FQNEAQ (reference sequence). This CDR3 has 16 amino acids. CDR3 sequence: CASSSLSGGAGGEQFF. DNA of the CDR3: TGTGCCAGCAGCTCCCTTAGCGGGGGGGCCGGCGGAGAGCAGTTCTTC.